This T cell receptor (beta chain) is drawn from a study of T-cell memory formation after mild COVID-19. Overall study findings and caveats: That cross-reactive memory joined was suggested by some responding clones appearing in pre-infection memory. Clones that contracted from day 15 to 85 had balanced CD4/CD8; later expanders were CD4+ biased. Contracting clones localized mainly to CM and EM when CD4+ and mainly to EMRA when CD8+.

Via MiXCR, TCRdb re-called the 5' RACE reads, giving one row per CDR3 protein. The table lists under 400,000 distinct CDR3 sequences, around 20% of them singletons, with approximately 12% in the top ten. As concerns this clonotype: Its antigen is unknown.

Germline V lookup: CDR1 LNHNV, CDR2 YYDKDF (reference sequence). The CDR3 is 16 residues long. V lost 0 bases to trimming and J lost 7 bases; unmatched junction nucleotides: 8. The TCR was taken from an adult woman who had mild COVID-19 (a few samples of this study predate the infection). Cell type and time point are not known. This sequence joins TRBV15 and TRBJ1-5, with 8 bases that match TRBD1. Sequencing input: PBMCs or a T cell subset sorted from them (not recorded which). This CDR3 reads CATSRDFAGGGQPQHF. DNA of the CDR3: TGTGCCACCAGCAGAGATTTTGCAGGGGGCGGGCAGCCCCAGCATTTT. The full variable domain, completed using reference TRBV15 and TRBJ1-5, is DAMVIQNPRYQVTQFGKPVTLSCSQTLNHNVMYWYQQKSSQAPKLLFHYYDKDFNNEADTPDNFQSRRPNTSFCFLDIRSPGLGDTAMYLCATSRDFAGGGQPQHFGDGTRLSIL.